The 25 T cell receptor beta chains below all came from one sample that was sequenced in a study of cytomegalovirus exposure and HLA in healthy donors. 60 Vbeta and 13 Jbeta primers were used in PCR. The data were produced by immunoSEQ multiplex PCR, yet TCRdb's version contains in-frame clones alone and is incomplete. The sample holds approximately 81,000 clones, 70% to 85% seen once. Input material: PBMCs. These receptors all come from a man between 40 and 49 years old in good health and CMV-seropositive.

CDR3 protein: CAWRYWQNEQYF. DNA of the CDR3: TGTGCCTGGAGATATTGGCAGAACGAGCAGTACTTC. This chain uses TRBV30 with TRBJ2-7; the D is unclear. The CDR3 sequence is 12 residues long. The germline gives CDR1 GTSNPN, CDR2 SVGIG (reference sequence). Deletions cut 3 bases from V and 5 bases from J, with 11 bases between. The entire variable domain, with the rest obtained from reference TRBV30 and TRBJ2-7, is as follows: SQTIHQWPATLVQPVGSPLSLECTVEGTSNPNLYWYRQAAGRGLQLLFYSVGIGQISSEVPQNLSASRPQDRQFILSSKKLLLSDSGFYLCAWRYWQNEQYFGPGTRLTVT.

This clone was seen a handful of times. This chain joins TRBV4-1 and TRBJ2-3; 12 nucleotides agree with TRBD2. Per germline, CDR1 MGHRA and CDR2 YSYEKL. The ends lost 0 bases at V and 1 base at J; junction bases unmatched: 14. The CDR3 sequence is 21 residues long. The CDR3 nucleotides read TGCGCCAGCAGCCAAGAAATCGTAGGACTAGCGGGGAGGGAGGGCACAGATACGCAGTATTTT. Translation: CASSQEIVGLAGREGTDTQYF.

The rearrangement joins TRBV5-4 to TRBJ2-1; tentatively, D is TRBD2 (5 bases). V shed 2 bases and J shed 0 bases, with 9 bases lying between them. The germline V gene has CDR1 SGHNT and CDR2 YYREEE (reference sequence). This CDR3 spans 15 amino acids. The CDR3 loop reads CASSLGLRSYNEQFF. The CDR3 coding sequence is TGTGCCAGCAGCTTAGGACTCCGCTCCTACAATGAGCAGTTCTTC.

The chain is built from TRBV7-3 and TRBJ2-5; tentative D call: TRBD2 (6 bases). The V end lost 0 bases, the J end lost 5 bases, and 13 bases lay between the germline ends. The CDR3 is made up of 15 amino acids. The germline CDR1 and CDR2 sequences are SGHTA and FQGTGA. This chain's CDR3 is CASSLTSGAGETQYF. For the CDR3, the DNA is TGTGCCAGCAGCTTAACTTCTGGGGCGGGGGAGACCCAGTACTTC.

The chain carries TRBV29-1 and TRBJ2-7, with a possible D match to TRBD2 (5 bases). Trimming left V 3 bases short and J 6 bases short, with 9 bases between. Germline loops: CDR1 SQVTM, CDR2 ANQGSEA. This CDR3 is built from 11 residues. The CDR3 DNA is TGCAGCGTTGATAGCGATCGCGAGCAGTACTTC. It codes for CSVDSDREQYF.

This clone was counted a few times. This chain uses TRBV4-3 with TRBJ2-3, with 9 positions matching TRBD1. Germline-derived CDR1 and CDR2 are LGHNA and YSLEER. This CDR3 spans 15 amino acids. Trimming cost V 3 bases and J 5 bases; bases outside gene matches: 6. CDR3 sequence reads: CASSQRTGAGDTQYF. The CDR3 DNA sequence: TGCGCCAGCAGCCAGCGGACAGGGGCGGGAGATACGCAGTATTTT.

CDR3 loop: CASSPDSSGANVLTF. The CDR3 DNA is TGCGCCAGCAGCCCAGACAGCTCTGGGGCCAACGTCCTGACTTTC. The rearrangement links TRBV4-1 to TRBJ2-6; D may be TRBD1 (5 bases). V was cut by 4 bases and J by 0 bases, with 7 bases left in between. This CDR3 region has 15 residues. Germline V gene data show CDR1 as MGHRA and CDR2 as YSYEKL.

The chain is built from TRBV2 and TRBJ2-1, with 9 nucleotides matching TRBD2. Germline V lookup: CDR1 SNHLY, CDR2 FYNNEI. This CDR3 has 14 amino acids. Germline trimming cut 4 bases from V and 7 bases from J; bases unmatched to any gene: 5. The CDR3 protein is CASSAGTSRNEQFF. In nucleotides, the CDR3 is TGTGCCAGCAGTGCCGGGACTAGCAGAAATGAGCAGTTCTTC.

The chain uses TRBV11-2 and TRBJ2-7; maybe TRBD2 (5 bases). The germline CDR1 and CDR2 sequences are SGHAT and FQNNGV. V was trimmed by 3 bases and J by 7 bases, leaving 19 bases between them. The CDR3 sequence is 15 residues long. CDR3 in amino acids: CASSFWAAGQYEQYF. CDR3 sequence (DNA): TGTGCCAGCAGCTTTTGGGCCGCGGGCCAATATGAGCAGTACTTC.

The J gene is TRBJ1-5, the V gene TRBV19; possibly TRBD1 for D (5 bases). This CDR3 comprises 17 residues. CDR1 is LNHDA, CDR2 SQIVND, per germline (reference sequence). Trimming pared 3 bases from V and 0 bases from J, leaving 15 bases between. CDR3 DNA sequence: TGTGCCAGTAGTATCATACCGACAGTGCATAGCAATCAGCCCCAGCATTTT. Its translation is CASSIIPTVHSNQPQHF.

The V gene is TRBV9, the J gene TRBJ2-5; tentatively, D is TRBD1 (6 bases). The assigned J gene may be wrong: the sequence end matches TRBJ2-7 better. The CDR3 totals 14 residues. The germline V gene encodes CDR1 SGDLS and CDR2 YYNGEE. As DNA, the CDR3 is TGTGCCAGCAGCCAACCCGGGACATCCTACGAGCAGTACTTC. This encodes CASSQPGTSYEQYF.

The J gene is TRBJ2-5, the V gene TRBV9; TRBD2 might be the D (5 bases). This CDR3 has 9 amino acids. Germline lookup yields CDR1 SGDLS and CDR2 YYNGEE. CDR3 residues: CASGETQYF. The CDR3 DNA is TGTGCTTCGGGGGAGACCCAGTACTTC. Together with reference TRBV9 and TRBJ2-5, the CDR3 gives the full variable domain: DSGVTQTPKHLITATGQRVTLRCSPRSGDLSVYWYQQSLDQGLQFLIQYYNGEERAKGNILERFSAQQFPDLHSELNLSSLELGDSALYFCASGETQYFGPGTRLLVL.

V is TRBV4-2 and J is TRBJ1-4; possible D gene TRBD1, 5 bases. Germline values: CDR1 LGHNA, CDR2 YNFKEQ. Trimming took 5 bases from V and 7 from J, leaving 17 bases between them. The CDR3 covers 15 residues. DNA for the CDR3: TGTGCCAGCAGCATCCAACGGGGGGTCAGTGAAAAACTGTTTTTT. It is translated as CASSIQRGVSEKLFF.

The CDR3 DNA sequence: TGTGCCAGCACACAGGGTTTGGACTATGGCTACACCTTC. This sequence encodes CASTQGLDYGYTF. The rearrangement joins TRBV2 to TRBJ1-2; the D gene is possibly TRBD1 (6 bases). Deletions cut 7 bases from V and 3 bases from J, with 12 bases between. This CDR3 is built from 13 residues. In germline, CDR1 is SNHLY, CDR2 FYNNEI.

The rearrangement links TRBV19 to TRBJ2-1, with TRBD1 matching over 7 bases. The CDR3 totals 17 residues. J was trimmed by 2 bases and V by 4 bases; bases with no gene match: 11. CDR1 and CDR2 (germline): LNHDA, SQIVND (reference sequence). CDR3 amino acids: CASSTLQGPPPYNEQFF. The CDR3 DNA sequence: TGTGCCAGTAGTACCCTACAGGGGCCCCCCCCCTACAATGAGCAGTTCTTC.

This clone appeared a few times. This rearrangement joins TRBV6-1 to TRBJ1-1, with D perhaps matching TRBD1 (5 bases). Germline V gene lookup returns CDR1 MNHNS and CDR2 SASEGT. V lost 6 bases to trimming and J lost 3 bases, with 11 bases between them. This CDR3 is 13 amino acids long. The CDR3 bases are TGTGCCAGCAGGCAGGGCTTTGACACTGAAGCTTTCTTT. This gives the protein CASRQGFDTEAFF.

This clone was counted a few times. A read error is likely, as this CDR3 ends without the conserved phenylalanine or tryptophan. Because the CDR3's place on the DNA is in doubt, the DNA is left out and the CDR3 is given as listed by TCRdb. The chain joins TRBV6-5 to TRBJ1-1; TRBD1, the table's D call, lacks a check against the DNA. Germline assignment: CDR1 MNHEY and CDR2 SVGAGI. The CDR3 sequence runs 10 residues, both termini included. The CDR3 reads CASRGDGQDV.

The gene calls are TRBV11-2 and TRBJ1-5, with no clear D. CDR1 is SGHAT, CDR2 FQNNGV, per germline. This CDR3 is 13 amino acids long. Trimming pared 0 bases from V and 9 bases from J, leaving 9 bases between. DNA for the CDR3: TGTGCCAGCAGCTTAGATTGGGGAGGGCCCCAGCATTTT. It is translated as CASSLDWGGPQHF.

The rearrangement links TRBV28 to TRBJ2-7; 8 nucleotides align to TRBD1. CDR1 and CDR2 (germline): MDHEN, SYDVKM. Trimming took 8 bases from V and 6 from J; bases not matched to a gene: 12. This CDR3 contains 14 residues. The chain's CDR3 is CASGTGGGGFEQYF. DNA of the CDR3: TGTGCCAGCGGAACAGGGGGTGGCGGGTTCGAGCAGTACTTC.

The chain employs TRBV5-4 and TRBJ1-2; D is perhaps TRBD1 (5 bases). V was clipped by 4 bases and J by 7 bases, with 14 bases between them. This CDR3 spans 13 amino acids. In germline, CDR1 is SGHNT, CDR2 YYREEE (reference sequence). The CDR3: CASSGGRVPGYTF. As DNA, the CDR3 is TGTGCCAGCAGCGGCGGCAGGGTGCCTGGCTACACCTTC.

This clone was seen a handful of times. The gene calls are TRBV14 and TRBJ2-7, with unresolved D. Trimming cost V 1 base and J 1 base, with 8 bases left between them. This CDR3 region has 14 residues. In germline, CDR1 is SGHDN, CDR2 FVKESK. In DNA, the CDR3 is TGTGCCAGCAGCCAAGTGTCCCGTTCCTACGAGCAGTACTTC. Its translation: CASSQVSRSYEQYF. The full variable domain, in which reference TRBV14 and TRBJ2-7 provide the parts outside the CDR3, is EAGVTQFPSHSVIEKGQTVTLRCDPISGHDNLYWYRRVMGKEIKFLLHFVKESKQDESGMPNNRFLAERTGGTYSTLKVQPAELEDSGVYFCASSQVSRSYEQYFGPGTRLTVT.

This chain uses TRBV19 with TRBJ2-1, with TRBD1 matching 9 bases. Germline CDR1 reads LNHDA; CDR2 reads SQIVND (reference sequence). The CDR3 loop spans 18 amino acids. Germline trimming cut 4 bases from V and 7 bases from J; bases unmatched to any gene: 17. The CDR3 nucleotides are TGTGCCAGTAGTAGAAACCTTATGTCGGGACAGGGCTCGAATGAGCAGTTCTTC. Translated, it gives CASSRNLMSGQGSNEQFF.

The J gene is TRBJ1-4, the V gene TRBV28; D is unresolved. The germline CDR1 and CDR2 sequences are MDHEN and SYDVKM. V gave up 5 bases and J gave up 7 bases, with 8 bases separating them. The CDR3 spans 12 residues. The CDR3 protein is CASSTRFEKLFF. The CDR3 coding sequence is TGTGCCAGCAGTACCCGGTTTGAAAAACTGTTTTTT.

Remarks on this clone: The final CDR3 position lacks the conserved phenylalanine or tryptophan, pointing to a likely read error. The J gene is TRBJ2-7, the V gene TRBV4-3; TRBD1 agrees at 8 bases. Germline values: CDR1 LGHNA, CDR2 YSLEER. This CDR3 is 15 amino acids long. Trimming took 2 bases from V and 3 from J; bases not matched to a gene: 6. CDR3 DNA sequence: TGCGCCAGCAGCCAAAATGGACAGGGTGGCTACGAGCAGTACCTC. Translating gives CASSQNGQGGYEQYL.

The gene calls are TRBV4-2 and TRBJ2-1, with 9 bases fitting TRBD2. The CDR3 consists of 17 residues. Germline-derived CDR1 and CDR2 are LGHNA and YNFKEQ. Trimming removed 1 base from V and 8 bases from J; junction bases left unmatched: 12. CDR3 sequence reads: CASSQVARGGGGDEQFF. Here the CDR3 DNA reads TGTGCCAGCAGCCAAGTAGCGCGGGGGGGCGGAGGGGATGAGCAGTTCTTC.